This T cell receptor beta chain emerged from a study of post-analysis software for immune sequencing data. Study details: Relapsing-remitting, secondary progressive and progressive-relapsing forms made up the multiple sclerosis disease courses. Study-level points and caveats: TRBV segments more frequent in patients than in controls numbered roughly 5 and included TRBV5-6, TRBV5-1 and TRBV20-1. When compared against controls, multiple sclerosis patients showed significantly lower normalized Chao1 diversity. Samples made in the same batch grouped tightly together by F measure.

TCR beta cDNA libraries had unique molecular identifiers. TCRdb passed the PCR reads through MiXCR, listing each CDR3 protein once. Among about 460,000 distinct CDR3 sequences listed, around 40% were seen once. Germline values: CDR1 MNHNY, CDR2 SVGAGI (reference sequence). The length of the CDR3 is 16 residues. The J segment lost 6 bases and the V segment lost 6 bases, leaving 14 bases of the junction unmatched. Regarding this clonotype: Its antigen is undetermined.

The sequenced material came from blood. This receptor was taken from a girl aged 5 to 17 with multiple sclerosis. The genes are TRBV6-6 and TRBJ1-5, with 7 bases matching TRBD1. The CDR3 DNA reads TGTGCCAGCAGCCAACCCCGACAGGGTTATAGTCAGCCCCAGCATTTT. Its protein is CASSQPRQGYSQPQHF.